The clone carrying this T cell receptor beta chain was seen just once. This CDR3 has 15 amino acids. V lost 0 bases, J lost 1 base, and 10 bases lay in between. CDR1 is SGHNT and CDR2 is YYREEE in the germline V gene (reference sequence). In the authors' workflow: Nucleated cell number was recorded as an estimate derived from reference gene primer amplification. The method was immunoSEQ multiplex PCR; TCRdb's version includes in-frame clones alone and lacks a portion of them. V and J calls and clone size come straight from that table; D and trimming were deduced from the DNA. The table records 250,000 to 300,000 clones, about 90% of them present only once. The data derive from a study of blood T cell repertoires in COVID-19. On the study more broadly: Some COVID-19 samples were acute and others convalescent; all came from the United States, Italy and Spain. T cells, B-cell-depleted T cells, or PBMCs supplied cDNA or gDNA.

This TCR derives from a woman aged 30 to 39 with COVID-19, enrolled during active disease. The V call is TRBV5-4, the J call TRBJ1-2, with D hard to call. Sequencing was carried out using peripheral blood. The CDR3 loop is CASSLGGYNNYGYTF. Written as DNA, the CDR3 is TGTGCCAGCAGCTTGGGAGGGTACAATAACTATGGCTACACCTTC.